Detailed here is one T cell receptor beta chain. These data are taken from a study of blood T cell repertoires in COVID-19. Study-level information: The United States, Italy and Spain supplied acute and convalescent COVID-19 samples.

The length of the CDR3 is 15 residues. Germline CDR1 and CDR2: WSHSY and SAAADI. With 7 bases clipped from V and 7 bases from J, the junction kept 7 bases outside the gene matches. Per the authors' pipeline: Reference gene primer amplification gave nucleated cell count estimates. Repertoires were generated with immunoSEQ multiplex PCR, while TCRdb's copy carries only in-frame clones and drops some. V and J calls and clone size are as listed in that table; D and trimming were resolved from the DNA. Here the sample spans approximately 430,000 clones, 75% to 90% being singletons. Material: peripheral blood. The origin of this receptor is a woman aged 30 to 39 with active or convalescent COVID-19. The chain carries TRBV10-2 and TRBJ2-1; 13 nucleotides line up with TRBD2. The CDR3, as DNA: TGCGCCAGCAACCGACTAGCGGGAGGTAGTAATGAGCAGTTCTTC. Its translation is CASNRLAGGSNEQFF.